This T cell receptor beta chain was documented in a study of cytomegalovirus exposure and HLA in healthy donors (dated by TCRdb to 2016 to 2017). The study in broad terms: According to an earlier analysis of 587 of the donors, some 180 million T cells yielded roughly 110 million unique TCR beta sequences and around 300 Gb of sequence data. Approximately 300 gigabases of sequencing data and 70 million to 100 million unique TCR sequences made up an early release that covered 500 to 700 HLA-typed donors. Of the 398 genotyped donors, less than 90% were placed in the genetic ancestry cluster associated with self-reported Caucasian donors. The study aimed to test whether cataloging public T cell receptors could reveal signatures of past pathogen exposure. The study used immunosequencing to profile the T cell repertoires of approximately 650 subjects and linked those repertoires to cytomegalovirus serostatus. A separate validation cohort of 100 to 150 different subjects was used in addition to the approximately 700-subject first cohort. High-throughput TCR immunosequencing, statistical association of individual TCRs with disease status, and machine learning were combined to predict cytomegalovirus infection status. In a later analysis, previously published TCR beta repertoires from several hundred donors were re-analyzed and high-resolution HLA genotyping was added so that TCR occurrence patterns could be studied. In the later analysis, no new phenotypic data were used to find candidate immune exposures; instead, reliance was placed on TCR beta sequences and their occurrence across donors. In an earlier analysis of several hundred of the donors, high-throughput TCR beta sequencing was used to judge whether each TCR beta V gene segment behaved as functional or pseudogenic. Donor age, sex, ethnicity and CMV serostatus were collected together with the repertoire data. A later genetic analysis used genome-wide SNP genotypes for about 60% of the roughly 700 donors, treating that subset as a discovery cohort. All discovery cohort repertoires had been generated using a single sequencing platform. HLA typing included class I and class II loci at four-digit resolution. The number of donors typed differed by locus, with roughly 620-630 for A, B, C, DRB1 and DQB1, roughly 550 for DQA1, 600 to 610 for DPA1, and some 440 for DPB1. Roughly 5 DR-DQ haplotypes were treated as single units for association and clustering because of strong linkage in the cohort. On average, roughly 240,000 unique TCR beta nucleotide sequences were sequenced per donor among roughly 430 genotyped donors of the cohort, with 15% to 20% of those sequences being non-productive.

In total, roughly 710 healthy bone marrow donors made up the cohort. Cohort members were all nominally healthy when sampled, although unrecorded immune exposures were likely present. The donor tested CMV seronegative and was one of the 352 seronegative cohort members. A peripheral blood sample was provided by each donor, and peripheral blood mononuclear cells were used for TCR beta sequencing. The Qiagen DNeasy Blood Extraction Kit was used to extract genomic DNA from the blood cell samples. Library preparation used the immunoSEQ multiplex PCR assay. For the multiplex PCR, a mixture combining 60 forward primers for TCR Vbeta segments and 13 reverse primers for TCR Jbeta segments was used. The CDR3 region of rearranged TCR beta genes was amplified from genomic DNA by a multiplex PCR assay. On the Illumina HiSeq System, the amplified TCR beta libraries were sequenced as 87-base-pair reads. For the original study's pipeline: Across the 500 to 700 repertoires, a later analysis counted about 81 million unique TCR beta chains, about 10 million of which were shared by at least two donors. Raw reads were error-corrected and collapsed into unique sequences with a nearest-neighbor algorithm that merged closely related sequences to remove PCR and sequencing errors. Alignment of CDR3 sequences to IMGT reference sequences was used to assign V, D and J gene segments. For a sequence to be retained, a match of at least six nucleotides to both a V gene segment and a J gene segment was required. Rearrangements were classified as productive when the CDR3 lacked stop codons and remained in frame with V and J, and all other rearrangements were classified as non-productive. CDR3 was defined according to IMGT convention as the region running from the second conserved V-encoded cysteine to the conserved J-encoded phenylalanine. The earlier analysis of 587 of the donors excluded sequences that lacked an unambiguous match to a single V gene segment. An earlier analysis of a few hundred of the donors called V segments functional above 56.7% productive rearrangements and segregating when the between-donor standard deviation exceeded 5%. A statistical classification framework was built to diagnose cytomegalovirus status from the catalog of TCR beta chain sequences. In a later analysis, V and J genes were assigned by comparing TCR nucleotide sequences against IMGT/GENE-DB human TR gene sequences. In a later analysis, CDR3 sequences and most-parsimonious VDJ recombination scenarios were assigned using the TCRdist pipeline. In a later analysis, each TCR beta chain was defined by its CDR3 amino acid sequence together with its V-gene family, and reads lacking a unique V-gene family were excluded. In a later analysis, 450 to 600 highly shared, low-generation-probability nucleotide sequences were removed to address suspected cross-contamination and a sequencing artifact. A later analysis calculated a clonal expansion index for each public chain from normalized within-repertoire ranks of inferred template counts. In a later analysis, generation probabilities were computed with a VDJ recombination model fitted to out-of-frame rearrangements, and the resulting probabilities were checked against IGoR. A later analysis scored TCR-TCR, TCR-HLA and TCR-CMV co-occurrence with hypergeometric tests, applying a repertoire-size bias correction to TCR pairs. False discovery rates were estimated in a later analysis by permuting HLA or CMV assignments 20 times. In a later analysis, co-occurring TCRs were grouped with DBSCAN, and TCRdist sequence similarity was added when clustering was performed within HLA-allele-positive subsets. Co-occurrence clustering excluded repertoires with fewer than 30,000 or more than 120,000 public chains, plus five with anomalous nucleotide sharing. The table comes from immuneACCESS by way of TCRdb, which keeps in-frame sequences with V and J called. Part of the clones is missing from these tables; in studies checked, under half for an unresolved V gene and the rest for unknown reasons. The DNA was the basis for D and trimming; V, J and clone size are from that table. Across this sample there are about 250,000 clones, with about 75% seen only once. The ten biggest clones cover around 2% of the sample.

As regards this clone: Its antigen target is currently unknown. No base-level quality is on record; no much larger clone is a single base apart. The sample has other DNA sequences that encode this CDR3 too.

The study at large found these results: Presence/absence analyses assumed roughly uniform sequencing depth across donors, an assumption that may not hold. Because HLA typing was missing for some donors at each locus, association tests included only the typed subset. A later analysis found that TCR association rates varied across HLA loci, with DRB1 alleles showing the most associated TCRs and HLA-C alleles the fewest. In a later analysis, HLA-associated TCR beta chains showed more clonal expansion and lower generation probabilities than non-associated chains that were equally common. Most TCR sequences were observed very rarely across donors, whereas some public TCRs were present in many individuals. A cluster of highly shared sequence variants was judged likely to represent a technical artifact of the sequencing pipeline. Correlated functional status among segregating V segments might be attributable to linkage disequilibrium, but an unknown experimental factor could not be ruled out. A total of around 150 TCR beta chains were listed by the study as associated with cytomegalovirus. According to the authors, the approach could potentially be generalized to other disease states and immunological phenotypes. In vitro tests confirmed that a few of the cytomegalovirus-associated TCR beta chains recognize cytomegalovirus antigens. A later genetic analysis reported fewer N-insertions in productive TCRs among donors in an Asian-associated ancestry cluster than the approximately 670-donor mean. The classifier was reported to diagnose cytomegalovirus status with high specificity and sensitivity in both the original and validation cohorts. When HLA alleles, especially DR and DQ, strongly co-occurred, attributing TCR associations to individual alleles was difficult. In this cohort, only TCR beta chains were sequenced, and detectable features were limited by the absence of alpha or paired-chain data. In a later analysis, most CMV-associated TCR beta chains were found to appear HLA-restricted, with HLA associations seemingly driven largely by CMV exposure. A further reported finding was that TCR beta sequences accurately predicted the HLA-A and HLA-B alleles for most subjects in the first cohort. In a later analysis, around 17,000 TCR beta sequences were associated with specific HLA alleles at a false discovery rate of 0.05. V-gene and J-gene trimming of TCR beta chains was associated with a missense DCLRE1C variant in a later genetic analysis, and the association was replicated in an independent cohort. The earlier analysis of 587 of the donors excluded some 16 rarely observed V segments, including chromosome 9 orphons, because counts were too low. In a later analysis, several top co-occurrence clusters were reported to appear linked to parvovirus B19, influenza, CMV and Epstein-Barr virus. Immune exposure information for the cohort was limited to CMV serostatus. Broadly in line with IMGT annotations, most TCR beta V segments showed up in productive rearrangements about 90% or about 30% of the time in an earlier analysis of approximately 640 of the donors.

The source material was PBMCs. The receptor's source is a female donor in good health and CMV-seronegative.

The CDR3 region: CASSYLGQGLGEQFF. The nucleotide sequence reads TGTGCCAGCAGTTACTTGGGACAGGGGCTAGGTGAGCAGTTCTTC. Here the chain combines TRBV6-6 and TRBJ2-1, with 10 middle bases fitting TRBD1. Trimmed from V: 1 base; trimmed from J: 9 bases; junction bases lacking a gene match: 6. Taken from cysteine to phenylalanine, the CDR3 has 15 residues. The CDR3 DNA has 45 bases and is translated from base 1. CDR1 MNHNY and CDR2 SVGAGI were looked up in the germline V gene (reference sequence).